This T cell receptor beta chain was found in a study of T cell responses to AZD1222 COVID-19 vaccine. Deletions cut 2 bases from V and 7 bases from J, with 11 bases between. The germline CDR1 and CDR2 sequences are GTSNPN and SVGIG (reference sequence). This CDR3 spans 13 amino acids. Profiling relied on immunoSEQ multiplex PCR, and the TCRdb table lists in-frame clones only, not all of them. In the table there are roughly 180,000 clones, about nine tenths of which are singletons. General study findings and limits: The donor group comprised mostly white British people and more females; the analysis possibly underestimated clonal diversity. There were repertoire samples only from the period after the peak T cell response. Spike-wide vaccine-associated CD4 TCRs dominated at 160-218 and 743-854.

As to this clone: Its antigen is unknown.

V usage is TRBV30 and J usage is TRBJ2-2; TRBD2 is a possible D gene (6 bases). The clonotype comes from an adult who received the AZD1222 COVID-19 vaccine. This material consisted of peripheral blood, taken 28 days after the second AZD1222 dose. CDR3 in amino acids: CAWSPTGVGELFF. CDR3 coding DNA: TGTGCCTGGAGTCCGACGGGAGTCGGGGAGCTGTTTTTT. The whole variable domain, remainder taken from reference TRBV30 and TRBJ2-2, is SQTIHQWPATLVQPVGSPLSLECTVEGTSNPNLYWYRQAAGRGLQLLFYSVGIGQISSEVPQNLSASRPQDRQFILSSKKLLLSDSGFYLCAWSPTGVGELFFGEGSRLTVL.